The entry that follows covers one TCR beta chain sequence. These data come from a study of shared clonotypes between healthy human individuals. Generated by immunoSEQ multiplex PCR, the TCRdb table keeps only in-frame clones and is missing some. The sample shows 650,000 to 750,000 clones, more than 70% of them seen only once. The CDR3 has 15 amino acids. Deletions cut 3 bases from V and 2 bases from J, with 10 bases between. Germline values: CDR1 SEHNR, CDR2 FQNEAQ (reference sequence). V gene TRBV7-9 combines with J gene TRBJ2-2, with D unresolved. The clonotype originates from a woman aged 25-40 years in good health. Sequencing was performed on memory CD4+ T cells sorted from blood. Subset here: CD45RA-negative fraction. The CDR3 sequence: CASSFNWDNTGELFF. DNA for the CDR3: TGTGCCAGCAGCTTTAATTGGGATAACACCGGGGAGCTGTTTTTT. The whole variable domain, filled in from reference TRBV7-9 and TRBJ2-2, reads DTGVSQNPRHKITKRGQNVTFRCDPISEHNRLYWYRQTLGQGPEFLTYFQNEAQLEKSRLLSDRFSAERPKGSFSTLEIQRTEQGDSAMYLCASSFNWDNTGELFFGEGSRLTVL.